The 28 T cell receptor beta chains below come from one sample, sequenced in a study of shared clonotypes between healthy human individuals (dated by TCRdb to the early 2020s). Libraries were constructed by the immunoSEQ multiplex PCR assay. Entries here come from immuneACCESS through TCRdb and include only in-frame sequences with V and J called. Some clones fail to appear in such tables; in the studies checked, an unresolved V gene covers under half of the shortfall, and the cause of the remainder is unknown. In this sample the table shows roughly 700,000 clones, roughly 70% of which occur a single time. The top ten clonotypes cover 1.7% of the sample. Sequenced input: memory CD4+ T cells sorted from blood. The cell subset or site label, as the study defines it: CD45RA-negative fraction. The receptors stem from a woman aged 25 to 39 in good health.

In this sample, this clone turned up once. V and J are TRBV7-9 and TRBJ2-1; D not resolved. Germline loops: CDR1 SEHNR, CDR2 FQNEAQ (reference sequence). Trimming cost V 5 bases and J 3 bases, with 5 bases left between them. The CDR3 loop spans 12 amino acids. DNA for the CDR3: TGTGCCAGCAGCCGCGACTACAATGAGCAGTTCTTC. Amino acids: CASSRDYNEQFF.

This clone was counted a few times. The chain employs TRBV7-4 and TRBJ2-7; 7 nucleotides align to TRBD1. This CDR3 has 18 residues. V was clipped by 5 bases and J by 5 bases; unmatched bases: 21. CDR1 SGHVT and CDR2 SQSDAQ come from the germline V gene. The CDR3 protein is CASSTRSGTALNLHEQYF. The CDR3 DNA follows: TGTGCCAGCAGCACCCGATCCGGGACAGCCCTGAACTTGCACGAGCAGTACTTC.

The chain links TRBV2 to TRBJ2-2; 8 nucleotides match TRBD2. Germline assignment: CDR1 SNHLY and CDR2 FYNNEI. J lost 7 bases, V lost 7 bases, and 11 bases had no gene match. The CDR3 runs to 15 residues. The CDR3 region is CASTQERTSSGELFF. The CDR3 DNA follows: TGTGCCAGCACCCAGGAGCGGACTAGCAGCGGGGAGCTGTTTTTT.

The rearrangement uses TRBV21-1 and TRBJ1-1. TRBV21-1 is noted as a pseudogene. This CDR3 has 14 amino acids. CDR3 DNA sequence: TGTGCCAGCAGCAATGGAAGCCTTAGGACTGAAGCTTTCTTT. This encodes CASSNGSLRTEAFF.

This clone was seen only once. The J gene is TRBJ1-4, the V gene TRBV7-8; TRBD1 matches at 7 bases. Looked up from germline, CDR1 is SGHVS and CDR2 is FQNEAQ. V dropped 5 bases and J dropped 11; count of bases not matched to a gene: 11. This CDR3 region has 14 residues. In DNA, the CDR3 is TGTGCCAGCAGCATCGACAGGGTATCAGGGAAACTGTTTTTT. Translated: CASSIDRVSGKLFF.

This sequence joins TRBV28 and TRBJ2-5, with TRBD2 matching 8 bases. After removal of 5 bases from V and 1 base from J, the junction contained 6 bases not matched to a gene. The CDR3 runs 15 residues. Germline V lookup: CDR1 MDHEN, CDR2 SYDVKM. CDR3 sequence (DNA): TGTGCCAGCAGTCCGGGGGGGCCTCCCCAAGAGACCCAGTACTTC. It is translated as CASSPGGPPQETQYF.

CDR3 DNA: TGTGCCAGCAGTGATGATAGGACCCGGGGGAATGAGCAGTTCTTC. It translates to CASSDDRTRGNEQFF. The chain recombines TRBV2 with TRBJ2-1, with D possibly TRBD2 on 6 matching bases. The V end lost 3 bases, the J end lost 7 bases, and 16 bases lay between the germline ends. CDR3 length equals 15 residues. The germline gives CDR1 SNHLY, CDR2 FYNNEI. Together with reference TRBV2 and TRBJ2-1, the CDR3 gives the full variable domain: EPEVTQTPSHQVTQMGQEVILRCVPISNHLYFYWYRQILGQKVEFLVSFYNNEISEKSEIFDDQFSVERPDGSNFTLKIRSTKLEDSAMYFCASSDDRTRGNEQFFGPGTRLTVL.

The rearrangement uses TRBV6-1 and TRBJ1-4; D remains unclear. V was shortened by 8 bases and J by 8 bases, with 18 bases between the two germline ends. The CDR3 extends over 14 amino acids. Germline lookup yields CDR1 MNHNS and CDR2 SASEGT. The CDR3 DNA sequence: TGTGCCAGCGGCTCCGGGCGCACCGCGGAAAAACTGTTTTTT. Translated: CASGSGRTAEKLFF.

This chain uses TRBV28 with TRBJ2-7, with TRBD1 matching over 11 bases. J lost 5 bases, V lost 5 bases, and 5 bases had no gene match. This CDR3 has 14 residues. In germline, CDR1 is MDHEN, CDR2 SYDVKM. The CDR3 coding sequence is TGTGCCAGCAGTCGGACAGGGGGCAAGGACGAGCAGTACTTC. This codes for CASSRTGGKDEQYF.

This clone was picked up one time. This sequence joins TRBV30 and TRBJ1-2; D gene unclear. Trimming removed 2 bases from V and 7 bases from J, with 11 bases in between. CDR3 length: 12 residues. Germline lookup yields CDR1 GTSNPN and CDR2 SVGIG (reference sequence). CDR3: CAWSLTATGYTF. CDR3 DNA: TGTGCCTGGAGTCTCACGGCCACTGGCTACACCTTC.

In this sample, this clone turned up once. V is TRBV15 and J is TRBJ1-1; D not certain. This CDR3 is built from 16 residues. Germline values: CDR1 LNHNV, CDR2 YYDKDF (reference sequence). With 0 bases removed from V and 0 bases from J, the gap between germline ends came to 11 bases. CDR3: CATSRDSARLNTEAFF. In DNA form, the CDR3 reads TGTGCCACCAGCAGAGATAGCGCCAGGCTGAACACTGAAGCTTTCTTT.

The chain uses TRBV23-1 and TRBJ2-7; 12 nucleotides align to TRBD2. TRBV23-1 is an ORF for which the function is uncertain. The CDR3 is 18 amino acids. The V segment lost 3 bases and the J segment 4 bases; nucleotides outside the gene matches: 13. The CDR3 reads CASSHGGRRTSGEYEQYF. CDR3 nucleotides: TGCGCCAGCAGTCATGGGGGGCGCAGGACTAGCGGGGAATACGAGCAGTACTTC.

This chain uses TRBV5-1 with TRBJ2-1, with TRBD2 matching 11 bases. The germline V gene encodes CDR1 SGHRS and CDR2 YFSETQ. CDR3 size: 16 residues. Losses at the gene ends were 1 base for V and 10 bases for J; bases not matched to a gene: 10. DNA of the CDR3: TGCGCCAGCAGCTTGCAAGCGACTAGCGGGATGAGGGAGCAGTTCTTC. Protein product: CASSLQATSGMREQFF.

CDR3 DNA sequence: TGTGCCAGCAGCAGGACGGTGAACACTGAAGCTTTCTTT. Translated: CASSRTVNTEAFF. The chain uses TRBV6-6 and TRBJ1-1, with D hard to call. The germline V gene encodes CDR1 MNHNY and CDR2 SVGAGI (reference sequence). The CDR3 extends over 13 amino acids. Trimming left V 6 bases short and J 0 bases short, with 8 bases between.

Regarding this clone: This sequence is one base from a far larger clone and is likely a read error. This chain connects TRBV25-1 to TRBJ2-1, with D perhaps matching TRBD2 (5 bases). The germline gives CDR1 MGHDK, CDR2 SYGVNS. This CDR3 spans 16 amino acids. CDR3 protein: CVSSESVAGIYNEQFF. DNA for the CDR3: TGTGTCAGCAGTGAATCGGTAGCCGGGATATACAATGAGCAGTTCTTC. Supplemented by reference TRBV25-1 and TRBJ2-1, the full variable domain reads EADIYQTPRYLVIGTGKKITLECSQTMGHDKMYWYQQDPGMELHLIHYSYGVNSTEKGDLSSESTVSRIRTEHFPLTLESARPSHTSQYLCVSSESVAGIYNEQFFGPGTRLTVL.

This clone has a handful of counts. V usage is TRBV19 and J usage is TRBJ1-1, with a weak D call TRBD1 (6 bases). Trimming removed 4 bases at V and 1 base at J, with 10 bases between. The CDR3 length is 14 residues. Germline values: CDR1 LNHDA, CDR2 SQIVND (reference sequence). CDR3 sequence (DNA): TGTGCCAGTAGTAGGACAGACCAGAACACTGAAGCTTTCTTT. Protein sequence: CASSRTDQNTEAFF.

This rearrangement joins TRBV6-6 to TRBJ2-5; 12 nucleotides match TRBD2. Germline V CDR1 and CDR2: MNHNY, SVGAGI (reference sequence). There are 15 residues in the CDR3. V was clipped by 6 bases and J by 3 bases; unmatched bases: 5. In DNA, the CDR3 is TGTGCCAGCAGAAGGACTAGCGGGATCGAAGAGACCCAGTACTTC. This encodes CASRRTSGIEETQYF.

V and J are TRBV2 and TRBJ2-3; D possibly corresponds to TRBD1 (6 bases). V dropped 8 bases and J dropped 2 bases, with 20 bases sitting between them. Germline values: CDR1 SNHLY, CDR2 FYNNEI. CDR3 length: 16 residues. For the CDR3, the DNA is TGTGCCAGCCTTTCAGGTACAGGGCCTTCCACAGATACGCAGTATTTT. Translating gives CASLSGTGPSTDTQYF.

This clone was recorded once. In nucleotides, the CDR3 is TGTGCCAGCTCATCAGGACTAGCGGGGCTCTACGAGCAGTACTTC. Its translation: CASSSGLAGLYEQYF. The chain carries TRBV18 and TRBJ2-7, with 12 bases lining up with TRBD2. This CDR3 has 15 amino acids. With V trimmed by 5 bases and J by 3 bases, 5 bases remained unmatched. Germline loops: CDR1 KGHSH, CDR2 LQKENI.

J is TRBJ2-7 and V is TRBV2; 7 bases line up with TRBD1. The CDR3 sequence is 13 residues long. The V and J ends lost 7 bases and 2 bases, in that order; junction bases with no gene match: 5. Germline CDR1 SNHLY, CDR2 FYNNEI. The CDR3 sequence: CASMGQLTYEQYF. The CDR3 region has the DNA TGTGCCAGCATGGGACAGTTAACCTACGAGCAGTACTTC.

This clone has at least ten counts. This rearrangement joins TRBV5-6 to TRBJ2-1; 11 nucleotides match TRBD2. The germline V gene encodes CDR1 SGHDT and CDR2 YYEEEE. Germline trimming cut 4 bases from V and 8 bases from J; bases unmatched to any gene: 11. CDR3 size: 16 residues. DNA for the CDR3: TGTGCCAGCAGCGCGGATGTACTAGCGGGAGTATATGAGCAGTTCTTC. This encodes CASSADVLAGVYEQFF.

This chain connects TRBV2 to TRBJ2-3, with TRBD1 identical over 10 bases. This CDR3 comprises 14 residues. The J segment lost 3 bases and the V segment lost 5 bases, leaving 2 bases of the junction unmatched. The germline V gene encodes CDR1 SNHLY and CDR2 FYNNEI. CDR3 in DNA: TGTGCCAGCAGTTGGACAGGGGGAACAGATACGCAGTATTTT. Protein product: CASSWTGGTDTQYF.

The chain uses TRBV5-4 and TRBJ2-4; D not certain. The CDR3 has 17 residues. The germline gives CDR1 SGHNT, CDR2 YYREEE (reference sequence). The V end was cut by 0 bases, the J end by 7 bases, with 20 bases between. CDR3 sequence: CASSLGRLVWLRNIQYF. Here the CDR3 DNA reads TGTGCCAGCAGCTTGGGTCGGCTAGTTTGGCTCAGGAACATTCAGTACTTC.

In this sample, this clone turned up a few times. This chain connects TRBV28 to TRBJ2-2, with D possibly matching TRBD2 (5 bases). V was clipped by 7 bases and J by 1 base, with 19 bases between them. This CDR3 is built from 17 residues. Germline assignment: CDR1 MDHEN and CDR2 SYDVKM. The CDR3 nucleotides read TGTGCCAGCATTCAACATAAACTAGAAGTGAACACCGGGGAGCTGTTTTTT. Its protein product is CASIQHKLEVNTGELFF.

This clone was observed a handful of times. The chain employs TRBV12-5 and TRBJ2-7; no clear D gene. Per germline, CDR1 LGHNT and CDR2 FRNRAP. The V and J ends lost 1 base and 6 bases respectively, with 7 bases between them. This CDR3 is 12 amino acids long. CDR3 amino acids: CASGLAPIEQYF. The CDR3 bases are TGTGCTAGTGGTTTGGCCCCGATCGAGCAGTACTTC.

The gene calls are TRBV18 and TRBJ2-2; 12 positions agree with TRBD2. Per the germline V gene, CDR1 is KGHSH and CDR2 is LQKENI. This CDR3 is built from 18 residues. Trimming removed 4 bases from V and 6 bases from J; junction bases left unmatched: 12. The CDR3, as DNA: TGTGCCAGCTCACGTCAGGGGCGGACTAGCGGGATCGCCGGGGAGCTGTTTTTT. This translates into CASSRQGRTSGIAGELFF.

The J gene is TRBJ1-1, the V gene TRBV2; 8 nucleotides agree with TRBD1. J lost 10 bases, V lost 6 bases, and 7 bases had no gene match. Looked up from germline, CDR1 is SNHLY and CDR2 is FYNNEI. The CDR3 spans 12 residues. The CDR3 DNA reads TGTGCCAGCAGCCGACAGGGGATAGGAGCTTTCTTT. This sequence encodes CASSRQGIGAFF.

This clone was recorded only once. This chain joins TRBV5-5 and TRBJ1-4; no definite D call. The CDR3 length is 14 residues. The germline V and J ends were trimmed by 6 bases and 2 bases, with 11 bases remaining between them. Germline CDR1 and CDR2: SGHKS and YYEKEE (reference sequence). The CDR3 sequence is CASNKYSTNEKLFF. CDR3 coding DNA: TGTGCCAGCAACAAATACAGTACTAATGAAAAACTGTTTTTT.